This TCR beta chain was found in a study of cytomegalovirus exposure and HLA in healthy donors. Regarding the study as a whole: The authors listed 150 to 200 TCR beta chains as cytomegalovirus-associated. Reportedly, cytomegalovirus status was diagnosed with high sensitivity and specificity. Three chains linked to CMV were shown in vitro to be specific for CMV antigens.

This CDR3 contains 12 residues. Germline V lookup: CDR1 LNHNV, CDR2 YYDKDF (reference sequence). Trimming removed 0 bases at V and 8 bases at J, with 4 bases between. About this clone itself: Its specificity is unknown.

Only in-frame clones appear in the TCRdb table, and some are missing; sequencing was by immunoSEQ multiplex PCR. The sample lists about 350,000 clones; around 90% were seen once. Input material: PBMCs. The receptor comes from a woman aged 25 to 45 in good health and CMV-seropositive. The chain recombines TRBV15 with TRBJ1-4, with D hard to call. The CDR3 DNA sequence: TGTGCCACCAGCAGAGACGGGGAAAAACTGTTTTTT. Translating it yields CATSRDGEKLFF.